This TCR beta chain was sequenced for a study of blood T cell repertoires in COVID-19. Germline lookup yields CDR1 MNHNS and CDR2 SASEGT. V was cut by 2 bases and J by 1 base, with 8 bases left in between. CDR3 length: 15 amino acids. Participant age was 18 to 89 years, and participants resided in fewer than 30 US areas. Participants were placed into cohorts based on the clinical history they reported. This clone was observed a single time. As originally analysed: The authors estimated nucleated cell counts from reference gene primer amplification. Clones were sequenced by immunoSEQ multiplex PCR, and TCRdb holds only the in-frame ones, with some missing. D and trimming come from the DNA, and the V and J calls and clone size come from that table. The repertoire holds about 330,000 clones, about 85% seen once, with 5.5% to 7% in the top ten.

The sequence was collected from a woman in her 30s who had recovered from COVID-19. This chain joins TRBV6-1 and TRBJ2-2; unclear D gene. Sequencing input: PBMCs or T cells enriched from blood (not recorded which). The DNA of the CDR3 is TGTGCCAGCAGTGAACTAGTCGGGAACACCGGGGAGCTGTTTTTT. Residues: CASSELVGNTGELFF.